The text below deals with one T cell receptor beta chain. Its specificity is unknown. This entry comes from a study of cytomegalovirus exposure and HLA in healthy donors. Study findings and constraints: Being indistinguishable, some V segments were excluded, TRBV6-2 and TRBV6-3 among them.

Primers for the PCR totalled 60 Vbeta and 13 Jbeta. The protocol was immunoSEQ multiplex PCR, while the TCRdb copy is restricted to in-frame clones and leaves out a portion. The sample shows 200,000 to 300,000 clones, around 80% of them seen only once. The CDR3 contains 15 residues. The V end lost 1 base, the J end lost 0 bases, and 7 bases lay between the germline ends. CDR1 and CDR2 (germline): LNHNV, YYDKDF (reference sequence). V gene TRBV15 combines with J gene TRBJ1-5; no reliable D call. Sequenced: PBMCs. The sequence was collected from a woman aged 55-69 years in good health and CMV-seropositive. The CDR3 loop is CATSRVLYSNQPQHF. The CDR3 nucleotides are TGTGCCACCAGCAGAGTCCTTTATAGCAATCAGCCCCAGCATTTT.